The 11 T cell receptor beta chains reported below all come from one sample, sequenced in a study of blood T cell repertoires in COVID-19. The repertoire was sequenced with immunoSEQ multiplex PCR; TCRdb's copy has only in-frame clones and lacks some. The sample includes roughly 50,000 clones, around 90% of them seen just once. Sequenced sample: peripheral blood. The receptors were sampled from a man aged 50-59 years with acute or convalescent COVID-19.

The chain recombines TRBV9 with TRBJ2-7, with 7 positions matching TRBD1. The CDR3 loop spans 14 amino acids. Germline V gene data show CDR1 as SGDLS and CDR2 as YYNGEE. The J segment lost 1 base and the V segment lost 2 bases, leaving 3 bases of the junction unmatched. The CDR3 DNA reads TGTGCCAGCAGCGTCAGGGACAGTTCCTACGAGCAGTACTTC. This translates into CASSVRDSSYEQYF.

The gene calls are TRBV24-1 and TRBJ2-3, with 8 nucleotides matching TRBD2. The CDR3 contains 14 residues. Germline values: CDR1 KGHDR, CDR2 SFDVKD. J gave up 5 bases and V 3 bases, and 3 bases lay outside the gene matches. The CDR3 coding sequence is TGTGCCACCAGTGATCCCGGGAGGGTAGATACGCAGTATTTT. Residues: CATSDPGRVDTQYF.

The V call is TRBV21-1, the J call TRBJ2-7; the table's D call, TRBD1, has no DNA check behind it. TRBV21-1 has pseudogene status. This CDR3 comprises 12 residues. The CDR3 region has the DNA TGTGCCAGGCCGCCCACAGCTGACGAGCAGTACTTC. This gives the protein CARPPTADEQYF.

V and J are TRBV28 and TRBJ2-7, with D hard to call. Germline-derived CDR1 and CDR2 are MDHEN and SYDVKM. The CDR3 runs to 13 residues. V lost 3 bases, J lost 4 bases, and 10 bases lay in between. The CDR3: CASSFSLAYEQYF. The CDR3 coding sequence is TGTGCCAGCAGTTTTAGCCTCGCATACGAGCAGTACTTC.

The chain carries TRBV5-1 and TRBJ2-5; D is unclear. This CDR3 contains 11 residues. CDR1 is SGHRS and CDR2 is YFSETQ in the germline V gene. V lost 2 bases, J lost 5 bases, and 4 bases lay in between. This CDR3 is CASSLTETQYF. In DNA, the CDR3 is TGCGCCAGCAGCTTAACTGAGACCCAGTACTTC.

The V and J genes are TRBV3-1 (or the pseudogene TRBV3-2) and TRBJ2-7; 7 bases map to TRBD2. From germline, CDR1 is LGHDT and CDR2 YNNKEL (reference sequence). The V and J ends lost 5 bases and 6 bases, in that order; junction bases with no gene match: 4. This CDR3 comprises 12 residues. The CDR3 DNA reads TGTGCCAGCAGCGGGAGGGTTGTCGAGCAGTACTTC. Protein: CASSGRVVEQYF.

The chain couples TRBV5-1 to TRBJ1-2, with 8 bases aligning to TRBD1. The germline gives CDR1 SGHRS, CDR2 YFSETQ. CDR3 size: 16 residues. The V segment lost 3 bases and the J segment 9 bases; nucleotides outside the gene matches: 16. This chain's CDR3 is CASSSKTRSDRASYTF. CDR3 bases: TGCGCCAGCAGCTCGAAAACCCGTTCGGACAGGGCGAGCTACACCTTC. Full variable domain (outside the CDR3, taken from reference TRBV5-1 and TRBJ1-2): KAGVTQTPRYLIKTRGQQVTLSCSPISGHRSVSWYQQTPGQGLQFLFEYFSETQRNKGNFPGRFSGRQFSNSRSEMNVSTLELGDSALYLCASSSKTRSDRASYTFGSGTRLTVV.

CDR3 in amino acids: CASSSMTGSGETQYF. The DNA for the CDR3 is TGTGCCAGCAGCTCGATGACAGGGTCCGGGGAGACCCAGTACTTC. The chain recombines TRBV7-2 with TRBJ2-5; TRBD1 matches 7 bases. The CDR3 is made up of 15 amino acids. V was clipped by 4 bases and J by 5 bases; unmatched bases: 10. Germline V gene lookup returns CDR1 SGHTA and CDR2 FQGNSA.

The rearrangement joins TRBV28 to TRBJ2-5, with 7 bases matching TRBD1. V trimming: 6 bases; J trimming: 1 base; junction bases outside the gene matches: 8. The length of the CDR3 is 15 residues. CDR1 MDHEN and CDR2 SYDVKM come from the germline V gene. CDR3 DNA sequence: TGTGCCAGCAGCCCGGAGACAGGGAGCCAAGAGACCCAGTACTTC. Translating gives CASSPETGSQETQYF.

This clone was observed a handful of times. The V gene is TRBV9, the J gene TRBJ2-3; tentatively, D is TRBD1 (6 bases). The CDR3 is 18 residues long. With 0 bases removed from V and 0 bases from J, the gap between germline ends came to 17 bases. Per the germline V gene, CDR1 is SGDLS and CDR2 is YYNGEE. CDR3: CASSVGLSTGSSTDTQYF. DNA of the CDR3: TGTGCCAGCAGCGTAGGTCTTTCCACAGGGTCTAGCACAGATACGCAGTATTTT.

The chain is built from TRBV6-6 and TRBJ1-2; TRBD1 matches at 8 bases. The germline gives CDR1 MNHNY, CDR2 SVGAGI (reference sequence). Trimming removed 4 bases from V and 4 bases from J; junction bases left unmatched: 5. The CDR3 loop spans 14 amino acids. The CDR3 spells CASSSPQGVYGYTF. Written as DNA, the CDR3 is TGTGCCAGCAGTTCCCCACAGGGGGTCTATGGCTACACCTTC.